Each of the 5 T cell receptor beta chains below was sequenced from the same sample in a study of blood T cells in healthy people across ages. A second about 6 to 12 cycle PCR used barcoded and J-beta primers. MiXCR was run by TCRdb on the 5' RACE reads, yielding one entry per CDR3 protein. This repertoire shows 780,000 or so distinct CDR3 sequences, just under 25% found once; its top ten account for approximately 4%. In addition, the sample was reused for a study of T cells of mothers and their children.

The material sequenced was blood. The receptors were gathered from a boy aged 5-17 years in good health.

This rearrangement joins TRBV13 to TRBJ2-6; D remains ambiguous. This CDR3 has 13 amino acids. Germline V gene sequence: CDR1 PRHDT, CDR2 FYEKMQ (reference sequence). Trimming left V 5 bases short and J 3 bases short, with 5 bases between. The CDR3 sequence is CASSAIGANVLTF. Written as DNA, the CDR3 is TGTGCCAGCAGCGCTATTGGGGCCAACGTCCTGACTTTC.

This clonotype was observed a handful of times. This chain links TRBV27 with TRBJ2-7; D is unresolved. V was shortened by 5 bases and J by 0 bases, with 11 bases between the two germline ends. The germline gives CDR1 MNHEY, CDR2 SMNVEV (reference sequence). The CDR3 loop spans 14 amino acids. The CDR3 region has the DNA TGTGCCAGCAGTCATAGTGGTTTCTCCTACGAGCAGTACTTC. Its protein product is CASSHSGFSYEQYF.

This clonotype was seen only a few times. In DNA form, the CDR3 reads TGTGCTAGTGGGCCTAGGGAGGGGGCTACGGGACTTGTAGCCAAAAACATTCAGTACTTC. Translating it yields CASGPREGATGLVAKNIQYF. This sequence joins TRBV12-5 and TRBJ2-4; D may match TRBD1 or TRBD2 (7 bases each). Germline lookup yields CDR1 LGHNT and CDR2 FRNRAP. The germline V and J ends were trimmed by 6 bases and 0 bases, with 27 bases remaining between them. This CDR3 region has 20 residues.

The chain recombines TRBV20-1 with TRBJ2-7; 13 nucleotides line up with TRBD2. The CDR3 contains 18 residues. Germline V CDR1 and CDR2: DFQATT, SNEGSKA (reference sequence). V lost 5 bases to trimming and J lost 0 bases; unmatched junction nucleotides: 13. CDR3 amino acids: CSAHDRELAGGSSYEQYF. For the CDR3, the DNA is TGCAGTGCTCACGACAGAGAACTAGCGGGAGGGTCCTCCTACGAGCAGTACTTC.

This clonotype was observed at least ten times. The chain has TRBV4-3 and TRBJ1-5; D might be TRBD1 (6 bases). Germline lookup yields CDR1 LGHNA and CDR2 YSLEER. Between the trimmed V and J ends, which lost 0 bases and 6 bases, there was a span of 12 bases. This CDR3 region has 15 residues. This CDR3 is CASSQDVGGGQPQHF. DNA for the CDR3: TGCGCCAGCAGCCAAGATGTCGGAGGGGGTCAGCCCCAGCATTTT.